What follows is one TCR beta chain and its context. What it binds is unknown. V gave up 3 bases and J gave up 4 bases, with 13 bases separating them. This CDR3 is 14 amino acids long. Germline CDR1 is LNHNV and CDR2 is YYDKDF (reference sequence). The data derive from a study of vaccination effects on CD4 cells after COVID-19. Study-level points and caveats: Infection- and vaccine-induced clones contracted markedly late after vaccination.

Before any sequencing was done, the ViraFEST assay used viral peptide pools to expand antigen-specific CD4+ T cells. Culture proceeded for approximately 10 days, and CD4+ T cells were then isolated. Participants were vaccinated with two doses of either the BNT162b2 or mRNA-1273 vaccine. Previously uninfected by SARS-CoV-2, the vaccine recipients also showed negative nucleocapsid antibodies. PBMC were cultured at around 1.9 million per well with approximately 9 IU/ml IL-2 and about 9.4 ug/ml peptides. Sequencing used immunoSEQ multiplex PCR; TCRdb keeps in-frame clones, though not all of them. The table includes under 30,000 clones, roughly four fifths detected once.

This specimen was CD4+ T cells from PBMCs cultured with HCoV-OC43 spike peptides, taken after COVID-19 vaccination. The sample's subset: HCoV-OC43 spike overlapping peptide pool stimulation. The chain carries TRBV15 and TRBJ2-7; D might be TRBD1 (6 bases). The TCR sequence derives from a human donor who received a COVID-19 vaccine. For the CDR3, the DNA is TGTGCCACCAGCAGGGCAAGAGGGGGATACGAGCAGTACTTC. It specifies CATSRARGGYEQYF.